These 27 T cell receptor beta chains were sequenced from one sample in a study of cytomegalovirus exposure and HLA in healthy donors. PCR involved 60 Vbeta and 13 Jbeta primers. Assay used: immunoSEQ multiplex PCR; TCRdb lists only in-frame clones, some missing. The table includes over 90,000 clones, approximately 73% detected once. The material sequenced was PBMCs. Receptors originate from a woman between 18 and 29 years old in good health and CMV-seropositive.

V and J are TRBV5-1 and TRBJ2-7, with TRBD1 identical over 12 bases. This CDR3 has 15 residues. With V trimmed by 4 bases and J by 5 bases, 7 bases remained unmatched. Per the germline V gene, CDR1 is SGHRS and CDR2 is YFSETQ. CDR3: CASSGGRDRGHEQYF. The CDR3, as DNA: TGCGCCAGCAGCGGGGGCCGGGACAGGGGGCACGAGCAGTACTTC. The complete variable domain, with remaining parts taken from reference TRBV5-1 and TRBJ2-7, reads KAGVTQTPRYLIKTRGQQVTLSCSPISGHRSVSWYQQTPGQGLQFLFEYFSETQRNKGNFPGRFSGRQFSNSRSEMNVSTLELGDSALYLCASSGGRDRGHEQYFGPGTRLTVT.

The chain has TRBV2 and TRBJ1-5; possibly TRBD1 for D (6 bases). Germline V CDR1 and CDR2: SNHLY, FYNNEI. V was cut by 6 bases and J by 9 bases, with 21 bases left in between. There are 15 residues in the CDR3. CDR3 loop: CASRSSDSPRGPQHF. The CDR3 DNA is TGTGCCAGCAGATCCTCGGACAGTCCTCGAGGGCCCCAGCATTTT. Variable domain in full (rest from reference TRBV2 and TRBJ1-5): EPEVTQTPSHQVTQMGQEVILRCVPISNHLYFYWYRQILGQKVEFLVSFYNNEISEKSEIFDDQFSVERPDGSNFTLKIRSTKLEDSAMYFCASRSSDSPRGPQHFGDGTRLSIL.

In DNA, the CDR3 is TGTGCCAGCAGCTCTGGCGGACTGCGGAATTCACCCCTCCACTTT. It codes for CASSSGGLRNSPLHF. This chain links TRBV7-9 with TRBJ1-6, with D hard to call. The germline gives CDR1 SEHNR, CDR2 FQNEAQ (reference sequence). V lost 4 bases to trimming and J lost 7 bases, with 14 bases between them. This CDR3 spans 15 amino acids.

As DNA, the CDR3 is TGTGCCAGCAGTTCCGCGGGACTACCCCTAAACATTCAGTACTTC. Its protein product is CASSSAGLPLNIQYF. V usage is TRBV27 and J usage is TRBJ2-4; 7 nucleotides align to TRBD2. Germline V gene data show CDR1 as MNHEY and CDR2 as SMNVEV (reference sequence). V dropped 4 bases and J dropped 6; count of bases not matched to a gene: 9. The CDR3 totals 15 residues.

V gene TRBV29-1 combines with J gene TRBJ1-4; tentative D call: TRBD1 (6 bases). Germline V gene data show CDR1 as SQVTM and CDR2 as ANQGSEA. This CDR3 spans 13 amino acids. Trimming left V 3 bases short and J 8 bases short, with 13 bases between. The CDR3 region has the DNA TGCAGCGTTGACGAGGGGGGGGGCGAAAAACTGTTTTTT. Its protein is CSVDEGGGEKLFF.

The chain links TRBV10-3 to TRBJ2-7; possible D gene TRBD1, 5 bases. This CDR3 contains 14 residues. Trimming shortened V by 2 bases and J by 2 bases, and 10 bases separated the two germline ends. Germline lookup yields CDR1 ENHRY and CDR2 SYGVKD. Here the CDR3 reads CAISETLTAYEQYF. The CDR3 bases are TGTGCCATCAGTGAGACATTGACAGCCTACGAGCAGTACTTC.

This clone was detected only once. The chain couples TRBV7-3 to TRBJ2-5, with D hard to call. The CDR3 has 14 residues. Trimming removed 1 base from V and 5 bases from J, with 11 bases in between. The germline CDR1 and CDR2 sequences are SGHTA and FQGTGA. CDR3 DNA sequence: TGTGCCAGCAGCTTAATCCCCGGGTATGAGACCCAGTACTTC. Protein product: CASSLIPGYETQYF.

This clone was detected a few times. The CDR3 reads CASSSGQGYGYTF. The CDR3 DNA follows: TGTGCCAGCAGTTCCGGACAGGGGTATGGCTACACCTTC. The rearrangement links TRBV27 to TRBJ1-2, with TRBD1 identical over 9 bases. The CDR3 is 13 residues long. Germline CDR1 MNHEY, CDR2 SMNVEV (reference sequence). With 4 bases clipped from V and 5 bases from J, the junction kept 2 bases outside the gene matches.

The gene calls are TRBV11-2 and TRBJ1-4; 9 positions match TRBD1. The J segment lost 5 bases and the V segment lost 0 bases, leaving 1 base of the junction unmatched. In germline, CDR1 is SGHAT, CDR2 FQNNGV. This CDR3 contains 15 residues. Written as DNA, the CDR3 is TGTGCCAGCAGCTTAGACGGGACAGGGAATGAAAAACTGTTTTTT. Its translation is CASSLDGTGNEKLFF.

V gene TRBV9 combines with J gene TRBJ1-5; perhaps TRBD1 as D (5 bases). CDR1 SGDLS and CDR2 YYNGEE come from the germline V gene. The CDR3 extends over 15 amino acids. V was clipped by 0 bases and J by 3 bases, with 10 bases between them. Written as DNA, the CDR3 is TGTGCCAGCAGCGTAGAGGGGCGCCTCAATCAGCCCCAGCATTTT. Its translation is CASSVEGRLNQPQHF.

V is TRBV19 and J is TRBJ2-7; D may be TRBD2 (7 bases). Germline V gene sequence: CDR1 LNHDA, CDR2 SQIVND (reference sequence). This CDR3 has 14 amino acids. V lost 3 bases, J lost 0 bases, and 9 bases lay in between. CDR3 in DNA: TGTGCCAGTAGTATGGGGGGGGCCTCCTACGAGCAGTACTTC. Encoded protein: CASSMGGASYEQYF.

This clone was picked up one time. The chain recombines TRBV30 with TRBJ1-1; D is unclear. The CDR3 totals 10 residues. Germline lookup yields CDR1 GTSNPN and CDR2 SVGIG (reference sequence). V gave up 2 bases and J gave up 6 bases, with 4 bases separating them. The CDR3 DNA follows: TGTGCCTGGAGTAGCGCTGAAGCTTTCTTT. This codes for CAWSSAEAFF.

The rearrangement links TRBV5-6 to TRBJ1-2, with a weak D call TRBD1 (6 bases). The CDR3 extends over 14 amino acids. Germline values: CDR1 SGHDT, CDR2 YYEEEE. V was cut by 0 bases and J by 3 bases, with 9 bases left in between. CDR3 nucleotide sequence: TGTGCCAGCAGCTTGGAACGACAGGACTATGGCTACACCTTC. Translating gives CASSLERQDYGYTF.

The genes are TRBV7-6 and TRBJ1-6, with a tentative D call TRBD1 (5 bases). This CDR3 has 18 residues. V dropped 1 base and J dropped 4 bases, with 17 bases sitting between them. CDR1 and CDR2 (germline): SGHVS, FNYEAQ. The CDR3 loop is CASSLDPPGDLYNSPLHF. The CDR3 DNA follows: TGTGCCAGCAGCTTAGACCCCCCGGGGGATTTGTATAATTCACCCCTCCACTTT. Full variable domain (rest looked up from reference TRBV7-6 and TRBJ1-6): GAGVSQSPRYKVTKRGQDVALRCDPISGHVSLYWYRQALGQGPEFLTYFNYEAQQDKSGLPNDRFSAERPEGSISTLTIQRTEQRDSAMYRCASSLDPPGDLYNSPLHFGNGTRLTVT.

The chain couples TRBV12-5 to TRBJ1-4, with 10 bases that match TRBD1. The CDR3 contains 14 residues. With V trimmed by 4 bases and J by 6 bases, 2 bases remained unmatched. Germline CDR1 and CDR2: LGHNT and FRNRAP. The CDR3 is CASGSGTGDEKLFF. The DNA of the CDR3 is TGTGCTAGTGGTTCCGGGACAGGGGATGAAAAACTGTTTTTT.

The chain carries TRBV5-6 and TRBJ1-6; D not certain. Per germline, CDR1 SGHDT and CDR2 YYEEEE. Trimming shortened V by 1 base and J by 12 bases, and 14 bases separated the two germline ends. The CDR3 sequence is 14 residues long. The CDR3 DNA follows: TGTGCCAGCAGCTTGAGGTCCGGAGGCCGACCCCTCCACTTT. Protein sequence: CASSLRSGGRPLHF.

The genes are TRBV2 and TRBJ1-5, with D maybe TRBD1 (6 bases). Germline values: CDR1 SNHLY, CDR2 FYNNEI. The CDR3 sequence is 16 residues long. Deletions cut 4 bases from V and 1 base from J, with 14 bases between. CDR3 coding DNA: TGTGCCAGCAGTGCGGTGGCAGGGGCAAGCAATCAGCCCCAGCATTTT. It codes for CASSAVAGASNQPQHF.

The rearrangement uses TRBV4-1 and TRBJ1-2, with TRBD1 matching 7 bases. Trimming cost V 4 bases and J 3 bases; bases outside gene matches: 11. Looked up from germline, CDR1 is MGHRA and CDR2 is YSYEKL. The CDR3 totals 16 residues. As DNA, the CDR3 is TGCGCCAGCAGCCCCCACCCCCGGGACAGCGACTATGGCTACACCTTC. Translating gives CASSPHPRDSDYGYTF.

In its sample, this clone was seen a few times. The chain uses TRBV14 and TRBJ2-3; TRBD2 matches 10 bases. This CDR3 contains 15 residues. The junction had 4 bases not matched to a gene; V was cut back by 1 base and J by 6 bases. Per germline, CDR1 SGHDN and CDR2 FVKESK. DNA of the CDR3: TGTGCCAGCAGCCAAGGTAGCGGGGGGTCGGATACGCAGTATTTT. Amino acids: CASSQGSGGSDTQYF.

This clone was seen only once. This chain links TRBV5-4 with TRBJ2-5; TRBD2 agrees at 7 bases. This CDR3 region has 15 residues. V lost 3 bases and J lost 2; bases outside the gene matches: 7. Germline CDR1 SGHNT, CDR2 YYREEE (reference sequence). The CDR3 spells CASSSRTRFQETQYF. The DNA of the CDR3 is TGTGCCAGCAGCTCTAGGACTAGATTTCAAGAGACCCAGTACTTC.

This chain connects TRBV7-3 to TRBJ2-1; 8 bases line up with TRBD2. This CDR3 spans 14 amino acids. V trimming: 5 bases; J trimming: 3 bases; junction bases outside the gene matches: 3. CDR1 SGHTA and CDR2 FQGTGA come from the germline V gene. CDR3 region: CASSPSGGYNEQFF. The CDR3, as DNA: TGTGCCAGCAGCCCCAGCGGGGGCTACAATGAGCAGTTCTTC.

CDR3 in amino acids: CASCSVMNTEAFF. The CDR3 bases are TGTGCCAGTTGTTCGGTAATGAACACTGAAGCTTTCTTT. J is TRBJ1-1 and V is TRBV28; D not certain. This CDR3 spans 13 amino acids. Germline lookup yields CDR1 MDHEN and CDR2 SYDVKM. V shed 9 bases and J shed 0 bases, with 11 bases lying between them.

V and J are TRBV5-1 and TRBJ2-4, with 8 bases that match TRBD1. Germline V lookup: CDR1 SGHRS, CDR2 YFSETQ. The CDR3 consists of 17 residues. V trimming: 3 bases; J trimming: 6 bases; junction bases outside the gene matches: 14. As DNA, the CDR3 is TGCGCCAGCAGCTCAGGACAGGGAGCCTCTCTACGAAACATTCAGTACTTC. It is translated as CASSSGQGASLRNIQYF.

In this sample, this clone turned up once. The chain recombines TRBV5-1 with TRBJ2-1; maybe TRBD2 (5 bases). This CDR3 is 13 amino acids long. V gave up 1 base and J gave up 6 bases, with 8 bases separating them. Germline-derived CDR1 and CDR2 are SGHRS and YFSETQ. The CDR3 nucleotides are TGCGCCAGCAGCTTGATAGCGACCAATGAGCAGTTCTTC. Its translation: CASSLIATNEQFF.

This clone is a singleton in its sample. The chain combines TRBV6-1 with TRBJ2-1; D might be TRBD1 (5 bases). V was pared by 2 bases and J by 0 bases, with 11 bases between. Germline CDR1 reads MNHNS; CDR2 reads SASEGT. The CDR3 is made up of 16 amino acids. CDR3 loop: CASSELGAISYNEQFF. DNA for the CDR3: TGTGCCAGCAGTGAATTAGGGGCCATCTCCTACAATGAGCAGTTCTTC.

CDR3 bases: TGTGCCAGCAGTCTACCTGACAGGGAGCAGTACTTC. Translation gives CASSLPDREQYF. The chain combines TRBV27 with TRBJ2-7, with D perhaps matching TRBD1 (6 bases). The germline CDR1 and CDR2 sequences are MNHEY and SMNVEV (reference sequence). Trimming pared 5 bases from V and 7 bases from J, leaving 12 bases between. The CDR3 length is 12 residues.

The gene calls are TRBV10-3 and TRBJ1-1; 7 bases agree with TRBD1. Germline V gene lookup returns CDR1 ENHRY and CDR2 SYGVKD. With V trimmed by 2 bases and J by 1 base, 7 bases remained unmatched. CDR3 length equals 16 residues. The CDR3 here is CAISEAGQRGNTEAFF. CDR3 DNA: TGTGCCATCAGTGAGGCGGGACAGAGGGGGAACACTGAAGCTTTCTTT.